This T cell receptor (beta chain) was identified during a study of blood T cell repertoires in COVID-19. Here immunoSEQ multiplex PCR was the method, and the copy in TCRdb shows in-frame clones only, minus some. The sample records 300,000 to 350,000 clones, about 90% being singletons. The germline V and J ends were trimmed by 2 bases and 7 bases, with 18 bases remaining between them. The CDR3 length is 17 residues. Looked up from germline, CDR1 is MDHEN and CDR2 is SYDVKM. Recruitment covered about 26 US areas and drew participants whose ages spanned roughly 18 to 100 years. The rearrangement links TRBV28 to TRBJ1-6; D is perhaps TRBD1 (6 bases). Sequencing was performed on PBMCs or T cells enriched from blood (not recorded which). The origin of this receptor is a young woman who had recovered from COVID-19. The DNA for the CDR3 is TGTGCCAGCAGTTTAATCGCCGGACAGCTACACAATTCACCCCTCCACTTT. It specifies CASSLIAGQLHNSPLHF. Together with reference TRBV28 and TRBJ1-6, the CDR3 gives the full variable domain: DVKVTQSSRYLVKRTGEKVFLECVQDMDHENMFWYRQDPGLGLRLIYFSYDVKMKEKGDIPEGYSVSREKKERFSLILESASTNQTSMYLCASSLIAGQLHNSPLHFGNGTRLTVT.